This TCR beta chain was identified during a study of neurological immune-mediated disorders. General study points: No CDR3 amino acid sequences were shared by expanded clones across subjects, suggesting private repertoires in all groups.

This clonotype appeared many times. Its antigen is still unknown. Germline CDR1 and CDR2: SNHLY and FYNNEI. V was clipped by 8 bases and J by 3 bases; unmatched bases: 4. This CDR3 has 12 amino acids. The cDNA was generated by 5'RACE with 10-nucleotide random UMIs. TCRdb redid the calling of the 5' RACE reads with MiXCR, one entry per CDR3 protein. The profile shows about 55,000 distinct CDR3 sequences, less than 5% of them singletons. This TCR was recovered from a man aged 50 or older with multiple sclerosis. V is TRBV2 and J is TRBJ2-7, with 7 bases lining up with TRBD1. The sample consisted of PBMCs. The CDR3 sequence is CASCRGFYEQYF. CDR3 DNA sequence: TGTGCCAGCTGCAGGGGGTTCTACGAGCAGTACTTC.